A selection of T cell receptor beta chains follows, all from one sample in a study of vaccination and CD4 T cells after COVID-19. TCRdb itself ran the PCR reads through MiXCR, one entry per CDR3 protein. The table records about 31,000 distinct CDR3 sequences, around 49% of them present only once. Sequencing used CD4+ T cells from blood, obtained about 7 months after SARS-CoV-2 vaccination. These receptors originate from a human donor who had recovered from COVID-19. Each CDR3 is given with its conserved first and last residue. Fields, in order: J gene, V gene, clone size, D gene, CDR3 DNA, CDR3 protein. D genes are given only for firm matches. Rows give clone size only sometimes, using once, few, many, or a class for an expanded clone.

TRBJ2-7	TRBV20-1	-	TRBD1	TGCAGTGCGGACAGGGGCACCTACGAGCAGTACTTC	CSADRGTYEQYF
TRBJ2-7	TRBV6-5	-	-	TGTGCCAGCAGTTACGAGAGCAGCGGCCACGAGCAGTACTTC	CASSYESSGHEQYF
TRBJ2-2	TRBV5-1	-	TRBD2	TGCGCCAGCTCCCTAGTGTCCGGGAGGATAACCGGGGAGCTGTTTTTT	CASSLVSGRITGELFF
TRBJ2-5	TRBV20-1	few	TRBD2	TGCAGTGCTAGTAGTAGCGGGAGGGGTACAACGGAAGAGACCCAGTACTTC	CSASSSGRGTTEETQYF
TRBJ2-7	TRBV6-5	-	-	TGTGCCAGCAGTTACTCTGGGTTCAATTGGGCCTACGAGCAGTACTTC	CASSYSGFNWAYEQYF
TRBJ2-1	TRBV2	-	TRBD1	TGTGCCAGCTATGGACAGGGGGGGAATGAGCAGTTCTTC	CASYGQGGNEQFF
TRBJ2-7	TRBV7-9	-	-	TGTGCCAGCAGCTTAGCCCCTCCGTTACACGAGCAGTACTTC	CASSLAPPLHEQYF
TRBJ2-1	TRBV7-6	-	TRBD2	TGTGCCAGCAGCTTTAGCGGGAGCTCCTACAATGAGCAGTTCTTC	CASSFSGSSYNEQFF
TRBJ2-7	TRBV7-2	-	-	TGTGCCAGCAGTGGGAAGATGGCGGGTTGGAATTACGAGCAGTACTTC	CASSGKMAGWNYEQYF
TRBJ2-3	TRBV6-4	-	TRBD2	TGTGCCACCATGGAAACGATACTAGCGGGAGTTACAGATACGCAGTATTTT	CATMETILAGVTDTQYF